This TCR beta chain originates from a study of radiotherapy plus CTLA-4 blockade in lung cancer. Repertoires were generated with immunoSEQ multiplex PCR, while TCRdb's copy carries only in-frame clones and drops some. The sample has roughly 59,000 clones, 72% seen once. This clone has more than one count but fewer than ten. The germline V gene has CDR1 SGHVS and CDR2 FQNEAQ. Trimming removed 5 bases from V and 7 bases from J, with 6 bases in between. The CDR3 is 11 amino acids. The rearrangement uses TRBV7-8 and TRBJ2-1; D is ambiguous. This specimen was peripheral blood, taken from a patient treated with radiotherapy plus ipilimumab. The sequence derives from a human donor with non-small cell lung cancer whose response to radiotherapy plus ipilimumab could not be evaluated. The CDR3 sequence is CASSQKNEQFF. DNA for the CDR3: TGTGCCAGCAGCCAGAAGAATGAGCAGTTCTTC.